A selection of T cell receptor beta chains follows, all from one sample in a study of blood T cells in healthy people across ages. TCRdb fed the 5' RACE reads into MiXCR, producing one record per CDR3 protein. The data show about 1,400,000 distinct CDR3 sequences, roughly 45% seen once. Sequenced material: blood. The receptor source for this set is a woman between 18 and 30 years old in good health. Each CDR3 is given with its conserved first and last residue. Fields, in order: V gene, clone size, J gene, D gene, CDR3 DNA, CDR3 protein. D genes are given only for firm matches. Expanded clones are given a class, and other clones once, few, many or no size at all.

V: TRBV5-1
size: few
J: TRBJ2-5
D: TRBD2
DNA: TGCGCCAGCAGCTTGGAACGACTAGCGGGGGGCGGGGGGACCCAGTACTTC
CDR3: CASSLERLAGGGGTQYF

V: TRBV7-9
size: .
J: TRBJ1-4
D: .
DNA: TGTGCCAGCAGCCTCCGGGTGCATGAAAAACTGTTTTTT
CDR3: CASSLRVHEKLFF

V: TRBV6-5
size: .
J: TRBJ1-2
D: TRBD1
DNA: TGTGCCAGCAGTTACTCGGGACAGGGGGCGACCGGGGGCTACACCTTC
CDR3: CASSYSGQGATGGYTF

V: TRBV20-1
size: .
J: TRBJ1-4
D: .
DNA: TGCAGTGCGTGGAACGGTTATAATGAAAAACTGTTTTTT
CDR3: CSAWNGYNEKLFF

V: TRBV20-1
size: .
J: TRBJ2-1
D: .
DNA: TGCAGTGCTAGAAGAGGGTTGTCCAGCTCCTACAATGAGCAGTTCTTC
CDR3: CSARRGLSSSYNEQFF

V: TRBV11-2
size: .
J: TRBJ2-3
D: .
DNA: TGTGCCAGCAGCTCTAGCCGAGACACAGATACGCAGTATTTT
CDR3: CASSSSRDTDTQYF

V: TRBV25-1
size: few
J: TRBJ2-4
D: .
DNA: TGTGCCAGCAGTGACGTCCGAGGGGCCAAAAACATTCAGTACTTC
CDR3: CASSDVRGAKNIQYF

V: TRBV4-2
size: once
J: TRBJ2-3
D: TRBD2
DNA: TGTGCCGGCAGCCTATTATTAGCGGGTGTCACAGAGACGCAGTATTTT
CDR3: CAGSLLLAGVTETQYF

V: TRBV6-1
size: .
J: TRBJ2-3
D: TRBD1
DNA: TGTGCCAGCAGCGCGGACAGGGGAGATACGCAGTATTTT
CDR3: CASSADRGDTQYF

V: TRBV7-2
size: .
J: TRBJ2-5
D: .
DNA: TGTGCCAGCAGCTTAGGGGGGGCAGCGGGGCAAGAGACCCAGTACTTC
CDR3: CASSLGGAAGQETQYF

V: TRBV20-1
size: .
J: TRBJ2-7
D: .
DNA: TGCAGTGCGGGGGGCCCAGGGGCCTACGAGCAGTACTTC
CDR3: CSAGGPGAYEQYF

V: TRBV7-8
size: .
J: TRBJ2-7
D: TRBD2
DNA: TGTGCCAGCAGCCGGGGACTAGAACCGAACTACGAGCAGTACTTC
CDR3: CASSRGLEPNYEQYF

V: TRBV28
size: few
J: TRBJ2-7
D: .
DNA: TGTGCCAGCAAAATCAGCGGGCGGACCTACGAGCAGTACTTC
CDR3: CASKISGRTYEQYF

V: TRBV20-1
size: .
J: TRBJ1-5
D: .
DNA: TGCAGTGCTAGAGAAGTGGGCAGGCCCCAGCATTTT
CDR3: CSAREVGRPQHF

V: TRBV2
size: few
J: TRBJ1-2
D: .
DNA: TGTGCCAGCAGTGGAAAGGGCTATGGCTACACCTTC
CDR3: CASSGKGYGYTF

V: TRBV19
size: .
J: TRBJ2-7
D: .
DNA: TGTGCCAGTATTAGTACTGTCTACAATGAGCAGTACTTC
CDR3: CASISTVYNEQYF

V: TRBV4-1
size: few
J: TRBJ1-4
D: .
DNA: TGCGCCAGCAGCCGAGGGGTGGAAAAACTGTTTTTT
CDR3: CASSRGVEKLFF

V: TRBV30
size: few
J: TRBJ1-2
D: TRBD1
DNA: TGTGCCTGGAGTCGGGACAGTAACTATGGCTACACCTTC
CDR3: CAWSRDSNYGYTF

V: TRBV18
size: .
J: TRBJ1-5
D: .
DNA: TGTGCCAGCTCCCCGACCCAGGCGAGCAATCAGCCCCAGCATTTT
CDR3: CASSPTQASNQPQHF

V: TRBV20-1
size: .
J: TRBJ2-5
D: TRBD1
DNA: TGCAGTGCCTGGACAGGGTCGGAGACCCAGTACTTC
CDR3: CSAWTGSETQYF

V: TRBV7-7
size: .
J: TRBJ2-1
D: .
DNA: TGTGCCAGCAGCTTAGTCCGCCACCGAAGCTCCTACAATGAGCAGTTCTTC
CDR3: CASSLVRHRSSYNEQFF

V: TRBV12-3/TRBV12-4
size: .
J: TRBJ1-5
D: .
DNA: TGTGCCAGCAGTCGGGGGGTTGACCAGCCCCAGCATTTT
CDR3: CASSRGVDQPQHF

V: TRBV10-2
size: few
J: TRBJ1-2
D: .
DNA: TGCGCCAGCAGTGAGGCTAATGGCTACACCTTC
CDR3: CASSEANGYTF

V: TRBV2
size: .
J: TRBJ2-1
D: .
DNA: TGTGCCAGCAGCGCAAATGCCATTGAGCAGTTCTTC
CDR3: CASSANAIEQFF

V: TRBV27
size: .
J: TRBJ2-3
D: .
DNA: TGTGCCAGCAGTCCCCCGCTACAGACCACAGATACGCAGTATTTT
CDR3: CASSPPLQTTDTQYF

V: TRBV11-2
size: few
J: TRBJ1-2
D: TRBD1
DNA: TGTGCCAGCAGCGCCCTTCAGCTCCAGGGGGCCGCTAACTATGGCTACACCTTC
CDR3: CASSALQLQGAANYGYTF

V: TRBV20-1
size: few
J: TRBJ2-7
D: .
DNA: TGCAGTGCTTTCCCTCCAGGTTACTACGAGCAGTACTTC
CDR3: CSAFPPGYYEQYF

V: TRBV9
size: .
J: TRBJ1-2
D: TRBD1
DNA: TGTGCCAGCAGCGGTACAGGGGGTTCGGGCTATGGCTACACCTTC
CDR3: CASSGTGGSGYGYTF

V: TRBV3-1
size: .
J: TRBJ2-7
D: .
DNA: TGTGCCAGCAGCCCGCCCGTCGGGGTACCCAGCGAGCAGTACTTC
CDR3: CASSPPVGVPSEQYF

V: TRBV4-2
size: many
J: TRBJ2-3
D: .
DNA: TGTGCCAGCAGCCAAATCCGGGACCCCAGGGATACGCAGTATTTT
CDR3: CASSQIRDPRDTQYF

V: TRBV27
size: .
J: TRBJ2-6
D: .
DNA: TGTGCCAGCAGTTTGGGAGGACACCCAATCTCTGGGGCCAACGTCCTGACTTTC
CDR3: CASSLGGHPISGANVLTF

V: TRBV7-2
size: .
J: TRBJ1-3
D: .
DNA: TGTGCCAGCAGCCATGGGGGGGGAAACACCATATATTTT
CDR3: CASSHGGGNTIYF

V: TRBV7-9
size: .
J: TRBJ2-5
D: TRBD2
DNA: TGTGCCAGCAGCCGACTCCTAGCGGGAGACGGGACCCAGTACTTC
CDR3: CASSRLLAGDGTQYF

V: TRBV5-1
size: few
J: TRBJ1-5
D: .
DNA: TGCGCCAGCAGATTGCCAGTCCCCTATAGCAATCAGCCCCAGCATTTT
CDR3: CASRLPVPYSNQPQHF

V: TRBV20-1
size: .
J: TRBJ2-7
D: .
DNA: TGCAGTGCGACCGGGACCATCTACGAGCAGTACTTC
CDR3: CSATGTIYEQYF

V: TRBV9
size: .
J: TRBJ2-7
D: .
DNA: TGTGCCAGCAGCGTCGGCGGGATCCCTTACGAGCAGTACTTC
CDR3: CASSVGGIPYEQYF

V: TRBV6-1
size: .
J: TRBJ2-2
D: .
DNA: TGTGCCAGCCCGTTTACGAACACCGGGGAGCTGTTTTTT
CDR3: CASPFTNTGELFF

V: TRBV7-2
size: .
J: TRBJ2-7
D: TRBD2
DNA: TGTGCCAGCAGCATTAGCGGGTACGAGCAGTACTTC
CDR3: CASSISGYEQYF

V: TRBV9
size: few
J: TRBJ2-3
D: TRBD2
DNA: TGTGCCAGCAGCGTTCGGGGGGACGCTTTCGATACGCAGTATTTT
CDR3: CASSVRGDAFDTQYF

V: TRBV15
size: few
J: TRBJ2-3
D: .
DNA: TGTGCCACCAGCAGAGATATGGGGGCTAGCACAGATACGCAGTATTTT
CDR3: CATSRDMGASTDTQYF

V: TRBV5-1
size: .
J: TRBJ2-7
D: .
DNA: TGCGCCAGCAGCTTGAGTGGGGCGGACTCCTACGAGCAGTACTTC
CDR3: CASSLSGADSYEQYF

V: TRBV9
size: .
J: TRBJ2-3
D: .
DNA: TGTGCCAGCAGCGTAGACCCCCTTAGCACAGATACGCAGTATTTT
CDR3: CASSVDPLSTDTQYF

V: TRBV29-1
size: few
J: TRBJ1-1
D: TRBD1
DNA: TGCAGCGCCATGACAGGGTCGGGAGCTTTCTTT
CDR3: CSAMTGSGAFF

V: TRBV20-1
size: .
J: TRBJ2-3
D: TRBD2
DNA: TGCAGTGCCAGGACTAGCGGGACCACAGATACGCAGTATTTT
CDR3: CSARTSGTTDTQYF

V: TRBV7-6
size: .
J: TRBJ1-1
D: .
DNA: TGTGCCAGCAGCCAGACGTTGGGTAGGACTGAAGCTTTCTTT
CDR3: CASSQTLGRTEAFF

V: TRBV5-6
size: .
J: TRBJ2-7
D: .
DNA: TGTGCCAGCAGCTTGGAGGGACGGGTATCCTACGAGCAGTACTTC
CDR3: CASSLEGRVSYEQYF

V: TRBV10-3
size: .
J: TRBJ2-7
D: .
DNA: TGTGCCATCAGTGAGTTCGGGACCGGTGGCGTGGGTGAGCAGTACTTC
CDR3: CAISEFGTGGVGEQYF

V: TRBV2
size: few
J: TRBJ2-7
D: .
DNA: TGTGCCAGCAGAGAAGACCCGGGACGCTACGAGCAGTACTTC
CDR3: CASREDPGRYEQYF

V: TRBV7-9
size: .
J: TRBJ2-5
D: .
DNA: TGTGCCAGCAGCTTAGGCGTCCCTAGTAAACAAGAGACCCAGTACTTC
CDR3: CASSLGVPSKQETQYF

V: TRBV20-1
size: few
J: TRBJ2-7
D: .
DNA: TGCAGTGCTAGCCGCACAAGCTCAGGGTTCGCCGAGCAGTACTTC
CDR3: CSASRTSSGFAEQYF